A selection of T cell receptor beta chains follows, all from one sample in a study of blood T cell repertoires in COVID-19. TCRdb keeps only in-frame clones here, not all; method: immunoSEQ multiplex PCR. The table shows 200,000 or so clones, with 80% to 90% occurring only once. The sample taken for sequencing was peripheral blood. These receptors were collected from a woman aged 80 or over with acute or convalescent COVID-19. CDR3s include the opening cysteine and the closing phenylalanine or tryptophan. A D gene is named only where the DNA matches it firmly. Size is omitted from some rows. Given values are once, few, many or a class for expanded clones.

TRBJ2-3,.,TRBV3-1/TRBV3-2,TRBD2,CASSQGGGAQDTQYF,TGTGCCAGCAGCCAAGGCGGGGGGGCCCAAGATACGCAGTATTTT
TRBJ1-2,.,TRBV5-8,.,CASSRTGFHGYTF,TGTGCCAGCAGTCGAACAGGGTTCCATGGCTACACCTTC
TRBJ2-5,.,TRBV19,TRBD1,CASSPDRMKETQYF,TGTGCCAGTAGTCCGGACAGGATGAAAGAGACCCAGTACTTC
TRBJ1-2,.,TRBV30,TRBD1,CAWRGTAINYGYTF,TGTGCCTGGAGGGGGACAGCGATTAACTATGGCTACACCTTC
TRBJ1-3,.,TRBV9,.,CASSVEELSGNTIYF,TGTGCCAGCAGCGTTGAGGAACTCTCTGGAAACACCATATATTTT
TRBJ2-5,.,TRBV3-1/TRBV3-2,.,CASSQDFASVDQETQYF,TGTGCCAGCAGCCAAGATTTTGCTAGCGTCGATCAAGAGACCCAGTACTTC
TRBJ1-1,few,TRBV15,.,CATSRDRLELEAEAFF,TGTGCCACCAGCAGAGATCGGCTAGAGTTAGAGGCTGAAGCTTTCTTT
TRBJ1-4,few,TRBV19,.,CASSPTDRNNEKLFF,TGTGCCAGTAGTCCTACCGACAGAAATAATGAAAAACTGTTTTTT
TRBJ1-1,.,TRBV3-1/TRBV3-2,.,CASSQGDRLSEAFF,TGTGCCAGCAGCCAGGGAGACAGGCTATCTGAAGCTTTCTTT
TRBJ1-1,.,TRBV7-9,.,CASSPWTENTEAFF,TGTGCCAGCAGCCCGTGGACAGAAAACACTGAAGCTTTCTTT
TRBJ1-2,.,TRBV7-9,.,CASSPLGQAARFGYTF,TGTGCCAGCAGCCCGCTGGGACAAGCAGCGAGATTTGGCTACACCTTC
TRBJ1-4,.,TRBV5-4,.,CASSLGGEDEKLFF,TGTGCCAGCAGCTTGGGAGGGGAGGATGAAAAACTGTTTTTT
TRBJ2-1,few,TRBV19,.,CASSIVRFRGAGPNEQFF,TGTGCCAGTAGTATAGTAAGGTTCAGGGGCGCTGGACCTAATGAGCAGTTCTTC
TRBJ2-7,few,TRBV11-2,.,CASSLDFGGPREQYF,TGTGCCAGCAGCTTAGATTTCGGTGGGCCCAGGGAGCAGTACTTC
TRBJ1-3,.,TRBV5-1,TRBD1,CASREEQGAGNTIYF,TGCGCCAGCAGGGAAGAACAGGGGGCTGGAAACACCATATATTTT
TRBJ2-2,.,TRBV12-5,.,CASGLGQGNTGELFF,TGTGCTAGTGGTTTGGGGCAGGGGAACACCGGGGAGCTGTTTTTT
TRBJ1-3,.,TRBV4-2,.,CASSQDPGQRNTIYF,TGTGCCAGCAGCCAAGATCCAGGACAGAGAAACACCATATATTTT
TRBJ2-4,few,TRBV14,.,CASSPGLGVVRAKNIQYF,TGTGCCAGCAGCCCTGGCTTAGGGGTCGTTCGGGCCAAAAACATTCAGTACTTC
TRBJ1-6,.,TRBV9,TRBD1,CASSFDRGNNSPLHF,TGTGCCAGCAGCTTTGACAGGGGCAATAATTCACCCCTCCACTTT
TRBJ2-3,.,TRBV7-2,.,CASSLDRVGTDTQYF,TGTGCCAGCAGCTTAGACAGGGTTGGCACAGATACGCAGTATTTT
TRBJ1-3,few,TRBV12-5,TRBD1,CASTPTGRRNTIYF,TGTGCTAGCACACCGACAGGGCGGAGAAACACCATATATTTT
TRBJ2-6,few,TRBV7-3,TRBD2,CASSLSGSSGANVLTF,TGTGCCAGCAGTTTGAGCGGGAGCTCTGGGGCCAACGTCCTGACTTTC
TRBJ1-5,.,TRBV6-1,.,CASSDAAGGDQPQHF,TGTGCCAGCAGTGACGCAGCGGGTGGTGATCAGCCCCAGCATTTT
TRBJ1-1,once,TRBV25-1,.,CASSAGQTFAEAFF,TGTGCCAGCAGTGCCGGACAGACCTTCGCGGAAGCTTTCTTT
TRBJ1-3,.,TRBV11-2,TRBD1,CASSSRTLWTGGNTIYF,TGTGCCAGCAGCTCACGCACCCTGTGGACAGGGGGAAACACCATATATTTT
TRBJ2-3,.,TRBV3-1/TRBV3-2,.,CASSWDFTDTQYF,TGTGCCAGCAGCTGGGACTTCACAGATACGCAGTATTTT
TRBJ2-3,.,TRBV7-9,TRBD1,CASSLVQGGTDTQYF,TGTGCCAGCAGCTTAGTGCAGGGGGGCACAGATACGCAGTATTTT
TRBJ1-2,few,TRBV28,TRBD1,CASNRDRSSYGYTF,TGTGCCAGCAACCGGGACAGATCTTCTTATGGCTACACCTTC
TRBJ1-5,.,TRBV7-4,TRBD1,CASSPDRGNQPQHF,TGTGCCAGCAGCCCGGACAGGGGCAATCAGCCCCAGCATTTT
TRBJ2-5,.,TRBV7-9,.,CASSVLGGETQYF,TGTGCCAGCAGCGTACTAGGGGGAGAGACCCAGTACTTC
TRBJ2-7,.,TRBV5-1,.,CASSLEGDGYEQYF,TGCGCCAGCAGCTTGGAGGGGGACGGCTACGAGCAGTACTTC
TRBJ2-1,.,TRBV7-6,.,CASSLSGETYNEQFF,TGTGCCAGCAGCTTATCGGGGGAGACCTACAATGAGCAGTTCTTC
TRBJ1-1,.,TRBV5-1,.,CASSLDGMNTEAFF,TGCGCCAGCAGCTTGGACGGGATGAACACTGAAGCTTTCTTT
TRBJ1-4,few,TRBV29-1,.,CSVGTGAGEKLFF,TGCAGCGTTGGCACAGGCGCAGGCGAAAAACTGTTTTTT
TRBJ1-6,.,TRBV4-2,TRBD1,CASSQTGQGGNSPLHF,TGTGCCAGCAGCCAGACAGGGCAAGGGGGTAATTCACCCCTCCACTTT
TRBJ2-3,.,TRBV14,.,CASSQGGLLTDTQYF,TGTGCCAGCAGCCAAGGCGGACTCCTCACAGATACGCAGTATTTT
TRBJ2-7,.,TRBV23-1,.,CAARGFNYEQYF,TGCGCCGCCAGGGGCTTCAATTACGAGCAGTACTTC
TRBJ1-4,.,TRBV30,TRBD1,CAWNSDRGEKLFF,TGTGCCTGGAACTCGGACAGGGGTGAAAAACTGTTTTTT
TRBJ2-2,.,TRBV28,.,CASSLGQANTGELFF,TGTGCCAGCAGTTTGGGGCAGGCTAACACCGGGGAGCTGTTTTTT
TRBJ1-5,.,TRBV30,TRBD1,CAWSVSWDSSNQPQHF,TGTGCCTGGAGTGTATCCTGGGACAGTAGCAATCAGCCCCAGCATTTT
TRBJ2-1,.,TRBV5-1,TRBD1,CASSFAGGPYNEQFF,TGCGCCAGCAGCTTCGCAGGGGGCCCCTACAATGAGCAGTTCTTC
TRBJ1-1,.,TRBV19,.,CASSLSRGETEAFF,TGTGCCAGTAGTTTAAGCAGGGGTGAGACTGAAGCTTTCTTT
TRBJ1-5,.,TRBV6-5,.,CASSLQGNQPQHF,TGTGCCAGCAGTCTACAGGGCAATCAGCCCCAGCATTTT
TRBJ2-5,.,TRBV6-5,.,CASRHHSAGAGVQYF,TGTGCCAGCAGACACCACTCCGCGGGGGCGGGGGTGCAGTACTTC
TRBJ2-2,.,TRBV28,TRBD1,CASRRQGPWELFF,TGTGCCAGCAGGCGACAGGGACCCTGGGAGCTGTTTTTT
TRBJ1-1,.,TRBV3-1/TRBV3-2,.,CASSQVSGTAFF,TGTGCCAGCAGCCAAGTATCGGGAACAGCTTTCTTT
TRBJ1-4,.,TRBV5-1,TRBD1,CASSRDRGANEKLFF,TGCGCCAGCAGCCGCGACAGGGGTGCTAATGAAAAACTGTTTTTT
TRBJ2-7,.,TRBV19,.,CASSTDGRGEQYF,TGTGCCAGTAGCACAGACGGTAGGGGGGAGCAGTACTTC
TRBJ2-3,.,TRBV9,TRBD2,CASSVGSGGALTSTDTQYF,TGTGCCAGCAGCGTAGGTAGCGGGGGGGCGCTTACTAGCACAGATACGCAGTATTTT
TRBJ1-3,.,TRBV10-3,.,CAISDITNSGNTIYF,TGTGCCATCAGTGATATAACAAACTCTGGAAACACCATATATTTT
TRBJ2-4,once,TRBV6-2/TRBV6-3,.,CASSYRGLTKNIQYF,TGTGCCAGCAGTTACCGTGGACTGACCAAAAACATTCAGTACTTC
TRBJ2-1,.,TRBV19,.,CASSSFGRRGNEQFF,TGTGCCAGTAGTAGTTTTGGTCGCAGAGGCAATGAGCAGTTCTTC
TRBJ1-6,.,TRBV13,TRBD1,CASSLRDRRSPLHF,TGTGCCAGCAGCCTCCGGGACAGGAGATCACCCCTCCACTTT
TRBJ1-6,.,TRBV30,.,CAWSTDRMSSYNSPLHF,TGTGCCTGGAGTACTGACAGGATGAGCTCCTATAATTCACCCCTCCACTTT
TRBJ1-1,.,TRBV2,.,CASDHPGGPNTEAFF,TGTGCCAGCGACCACCCGGGGGGTCCGAACACTGAAGCTTTCTTT
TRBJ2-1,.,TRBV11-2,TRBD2,CASSLSSGVYNEQFF,TGTGCCAGCAGCTTATCTAGCGGGGTCTACAATGAGCAGTTCTTC
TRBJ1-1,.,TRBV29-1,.,CSAEVSGGGTEAFF,TGCAGCGCTGAGGTTTCCGGAGGAGGGACTGAAGCTTTCTTT